Listed below are T cell receptor beta chains from one sample, sequenced in a study of blood T cell repertoires in COVID-19. The repertoire was sequenced with immunoSEQ multiplex PCR; TCRdb's copy has only in-frame clones and lacks some. This table has about 70,000 clones, roughly 83% appearing once. Sequences were obtained from peripheral blood. Every receptor here comes from a man aged 30 to 45 with COVID-19, enrolled during active disease. The CDR3 runs from the conserved cysteine through the conserved F or W. A D gene is named only where the DNA matches it firmly. The size field is filled for only some rows; it gives once, few, many or a size class.

v_call	clone_size	j_call	d_call	cdr3_aa	cdr3_nt
TRBV15	NA	TRBJ2-1	NA	CATSRVAEYNEQFF	TGTGCCACCAGCAGAGTGGCGGAATACAATGAGCAGTTCTTC
TRBV28	NA	TRBJ2-7	NA	CASSFSHRAHEQYF	TGTGCCAGCAGTTTCTCACACAGGGCCCACGAGCAGTACTTC
TRBV5-8	NA	TRBJ2-1	TRBD2	CASSVGLAGGYNEQFF	TGTGCCAGCAGCGTCGGCCTAGCGGGAGGGTATAATGAGCAGTTCTTC
TRBV6-5	medium-sized	TRBJ2-1	TRBD2	CASTSGGGGYNEQFF	TGTGCCAGCACCTCGGGCGGGGGGGGCTACAATGAGCAGTTCTTC
TRBV4-2	NA	TRBJ2-7	TRBD2	CASSPQATGGPTYEQYF	TGTGCCAGCAGCCCACAGGCAACGGGAGGGCCTACCTACGAGCAGTACTTC
TRBV19	NA	TRBJ1-3	NA	CASSIDLAAGNTIYF	TGTGCCAGTAGTATAGATCTGGCAGCTGGAAACACCATATATTTT
TRBV28	NA	TRBJ1-2	TRBD1	CASSSGTGGSGYTF	TGTGCCAGCAGTTCCGGGACAGGGGGCTCTGGCTACACCTTC
TRBV30	NA	TRBJ2-3	NA	CAWTLDFTDTQYF	TGTGCCTGGACCCTGGACTTCACAGATACGCAGTATTTT
TRBV18	NA	TRBJ1-1	NA	CASSPLTVGFSTEAFF	TGTGCCAGCTCACCATTAACCGTCGGTTTTAGCACTGAAGCTTTCTTT
TRBV28	NA	TRBJ1-3	NA	CASRQQGGNTIYF	TGTGCCAGCAGGCAACAGGGTGGAAACACCATATATTTT
TRBV5-1	NA	TRBJ2-5	TRBD2	CASSLGGLADQETQYF	TGCGCCAGCAGCTTGGGAGGACTAGCGGATCAAGAGACCCAGTACTTC
TRBV7-9	NA	TRBJ1-1	TRBD1	CASSQSTGAEAFF	TGTGCCAGCAGCCAATCCACAGGGGCTGAAGCTTTCTTT
TRBV27	NA	TRBJ2-3	TRBD2	CASSPGRTDTQYF	TGTGCCAGCAGTCCCGGGAGGACAGATACGCAGTATTTT
TRBV5-8	NA	TRBJ2-7	NA	CASSTRSGPSSYEQYF	TGTGCCAGCAGCACTAGGAGCGGGCCGAGCTCCTACGAGCAGTACTTC
TRBV21-1	NA	TRBJ2-3	NA	CASSKGRGGLAGAGTDTQYF	TGTGCCAGCAGCAAAGGAAGAGGTGGACTAGCGGGAGCGGGCACAGATACGCAGTATTTT
TRBV7-2	NA	TRBJ2-3	NA	CASSAGTDTQYF	TGTGCCAGCAGCGCCGGTACAGATACGCAGTATTTT
TRBV11-2	NA	TRBJ2-1	TRBD1	CASSLFGQVSFF	TGTGCCAGCAGCCTATTCGGACAGGTTTCGTTCTTC
TRBV19	NA	TRBJ2-4	NA	CASSVTDKNIQYF	TGTGCCAGTAGTGTAACTGACAAAAACATTCAGTACTTC
TRBV6-2/TRBV6-3	NA	TRBJ1-1	NA	CASSSVNTEAFF	TGTGCCAGCAGTTCCGTAAACACTGAAGCTTTCTTT
TRBV4-1	NA	TRBJ2-1	TRBD2	CASSPLFKRENIGEQFF	TGCGCCAGCAGCCCCCTCTTCAAGCGGGAGAATATTGGTGAGCAGTTCTTC
TRBV5-1	NA	TRBJ2-7	TRBD2	CASMGTSGGYEQYF	TGCGCCAGCATGGGGACTAGCGGGGGGTACGAGCAGTACTTC
TRBV5-5	few	TRBJ2-1	TRBD2	CASSPGLASHEQFF	TGTGCCAGCAGCCCTGGACTAGCCTCCCATGAGCAGTTCTTC
TRBV24-1	once	TRBJ2-7	TRBD1	CATSTGQAPYEQYF	TGTGCCACCAGTACAGGACAGGCCCCCTACGAGCAGTACTTC
TRBV28	NA	TRBJ1-2	TRBD1	CASSSSDRAGYGYTF	TGTGCCAGCAGTTCCTCGGACAGGGCAGGCTATGGCTACACCTTC
TRBV7-2	NA	TRBJ2-7	TRBD2	CASSSLGSSGSFGNEQYF	TGTGCCAGCAGCTCCCTGGGGTCTAGCGGGAGTTTTGGGAACGAGCAGTACTTC